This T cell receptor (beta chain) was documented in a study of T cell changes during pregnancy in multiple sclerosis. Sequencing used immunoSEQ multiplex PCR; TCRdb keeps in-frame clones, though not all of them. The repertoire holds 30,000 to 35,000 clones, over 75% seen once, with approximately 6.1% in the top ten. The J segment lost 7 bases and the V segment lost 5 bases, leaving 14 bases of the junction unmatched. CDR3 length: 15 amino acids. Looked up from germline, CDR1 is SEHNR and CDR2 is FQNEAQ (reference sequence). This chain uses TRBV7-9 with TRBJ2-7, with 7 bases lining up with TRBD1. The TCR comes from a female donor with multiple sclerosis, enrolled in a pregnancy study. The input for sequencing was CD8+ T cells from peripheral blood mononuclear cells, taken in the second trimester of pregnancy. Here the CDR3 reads CASSARDSLVREQYF. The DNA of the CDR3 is TGTGCCAGCAGCGCCAGGGACAGTCTGGTACGGGAGCAGTACTTC.